The clone carrying this TCR beta chain was counted only a few times. PCR was performed a second time for about 7 to 11 cycles using a sample-barcoded 5' primer and a J-beta primer mix. TCRdb fed the 5' RACE reads into MiXCR, producing one record per CDR3 protein. The sample lists under 1,100,000 distinct CDR3 sequences; roughly a quarter were seen once. The data derive from a study of blood T cells in healthy people across ages. Trimming removed 4 bases from V and 0 bases from J, with 14 bases in between. Germline CDR1 reads MGHRA; CDR2 reads YSYEKL. The CDR3 loop spans 16 amino acids. The sample was also linked to a second study, of T cells of mothers and their children.

The origin of this receptor is a girl aged 2-15 years in good health. The specimen was blood. The chain couples TRBV4-1 to TRBJ2-3; maybe TRBD2 (5 bases). CDR3 nucleotides: TGCGCCAGCAGCCTACAAGCGGAAACTAGCACAGATACGCAGTATTTT. This codes for CASSLQAETSTDTQYF.